This entry lists 20 T cell receptor beta chains sequenced from one sample in a study of blood T cell repertoires in COVID-19. Profiling relied on immunoSEQ multiplex PCR, and the TCRdb table lists in-frame clones only, not all of them. The sample has 250,000 to 350,000 clones; roughly 90% are singletons. Sequences were obtained from peripheral blood. The source is a woman aged 35 to 49 who had recovered from COVID-19.

In DNA form, the CDR3 reads TGTGCCACCAGTGACAGGGATAATGAAAAACTGTTTTTT. The encoded protein is CATSDRDNEKLFF. The genes are TRBV24-1 and TRBJ1-4; possible D gene TRBD1, 5 bases. This CDR3 contains 13 residues. Between the trimmed V and J ends, which lost 4 bases and 4 bases, there was a span of 6 bases. Germline CDR1 reads KGHDR; CDR2 reads SFDVKD.

The V call is TRBV6-1, the J call TRBJ2-1; D might be TRBD2 (5 bases). The CDR3 spans 15 residues. V was pared by 0 bases and J by 8 bases, with 14 bases between. The germline gives CDR1 MNHNS, CDR2 SASEGT. CDR3 amino acids: CASSEAVLAFDEQFF. In DNA form, the CDR3 reads TGTGCCAGCAGTGAAGCGGTCCTAGCCTTCGATGAGCAGTTCTTC.

The CDR3 region is CASSQATTSSYNEQFF. Here the CDR3 DNA reads TGTGCCAGCAGCCAAGCGACTACGAGCTCCTACAATGAGCAGTTCTTC. The J gene is TRBJ2-1, the V gene TRBV4-2; TRBD2 is a possible D gene (5 bases). The V and J ends lost 1 base and 0 bases respectively, with 10 bases between them. CDR3 length: 16 residues. In germline, CDR1 is LGHNA, CDR2 YNFKEQ.

The CDR3 is CASRTGDATNEKLFF. The CDR3 DNA sequence: TGTGCCAGCAGGACAGGGGATGCAACTAATGAAAAACTGTTTTTT. This rearrangement joins TRBV27 to TRBJ1-4, with TRBD1 matching 8 bases. The CDR3 is made up of 15 amino acids. Unmatched junction bases numbered 3, after V lost 6 bases and J lost 0 bases. Germline CDR1 and CDR2: MNHEY and SMNVEV (reference sequence).

The chain combines TRBV12-3 or TRBV12-4 with TRBJ1-2, with 7 bases that match TRBD1. Losses at the gene ends were 7 bases for V and 5 bases for J; bases not matched to a gene: 7. The length of the CDR3 is 13 residues. For the CDR3, the DNA is TGTGCCAGCACCCGACAGGGTGGTTATGGCTACACCTTC. It encodes CASTRQGGYGYTF.

The chain couples TRBV20-1 to TRBJ2-7; D uncertain. Germline V CDR1 and CDR2: DFQATT, SNEGSKA (reference sequence). The ends were cut back, 6 bases at V and 4 bases at J, with 7 bases in the middle. The CDR3 runs to 10 residues. CDR3 DNA: TGCAGTGCCCAACAATACGAGCAGTACTTC. Amino acids: CSAQQYEQYF.

The chain has TRBV6-5 and TRBJ2-5; D not resolved. The CDR3 loop spans 13 amino acids. Germline-derived CDR1 and CDR2 are MNHEY and SVGAGI. V dropped 2 bases and J dropped 0 bases, with 4 bases sitting between them. The CDR3 sequence is CASSYRDQETQYF. The CDR3 region has the DNA TGTGCCAGCAGTTACCGAGACCAAGAGACCCAGTACTTC.

This clone came up a few times. The rearrangement links TRBV25-1 to TRBJ2-1, with 9 bases fitting TRBD2. Unmatched junction bases numbered 3, after V lost 1 base and J lost 5 bases. Per the germline V gene, CDR1 is MGHDK and CDR2 is SYGVNS. The CDR3 extends over 15 amino acids. In nucleotides, the CDR3 is TGTGCCAGCAGTGAATCTAGACTAGCGGACAATGAGCAGTTCTTC. Its protein is CASSESRLADNEQFF.

This sequence joins TRBV5-6 and TRBJ1-1; D is possibly TRBD1 (6 bases). The CDR3 sequence is 15 residues long. The V end lost 4 bases, the J end lost 4 bases, and 17 bases lay between the germline ends. Germline V CDR1 and CDR2: SGHDT, YYEEEE. The CDR3, as DNA: TGTGCCAGCAGCCCCCTGACAGGAGACCGCACTGAAGCTTTCTTT. It yields the protein CASSPLTGDRTEAFF.

The chain uses TRBV9 and TRBJ2-3; weak D call: TRBD2 (6 bases). CDR3 length: 15 residues. V was clipped by 0 bases and J by 0 bases, with 8 bases between them. Looked up from germline, CDR1 is SGDLS and CDR2 is YYNGEE. CDR3 protein: CASSVASASTDTQYF. The CDR3 nucleotides are TGTGCCAGCAGCGTAGCTAGCGCGAGCACAGATACGCAGTATTTT.

DNA of the CDR3: TGTGCCAGCATCAAGGGGCTAGCGGCGAATGAGCAGTTCTTC. Protein product: CASIKGLAANEQFF. The rearrangement uses TRBV21-1 and TRBJ2-1; the DNA was not used to check the table's D call, TRBD2. TRBV21-1 constitutes a pseudogene. The CDR3 has 14 residues.

This sequence joins TRBV2 and TRBJ1-2; no clear D gene. V was pared by 4 bases and J by 3 bases, with 9 bases between. The CDR3 runs 13 residues. In germline, CDR1 is SNHLY, CDR2 FYNNEI. DNA of the CDR3: TGTGCCAGCAGTGGAGGAGGGTACTATGGCTACACCTTC. It codes for CASSGGGYYGYTF.

DNA for the CDR3: TGTGCCTGGAGTGTACGGGGACTAGCGGGATACAATGAGCAGTTCTTC. The encoded protein is CAWSVRGLAGYNEQFF. The chain uses TRBV30 and TRBJ2-1, with 13 bases fitting TRBD2. The CDR3 is 16 residues long. Per germline, CDR1 GTSNPN and CDR2 SVGIG (reference sequence). The J segment lost 4 bases and the V segment lost 0 bases, leaving 3 bases of the junction unmatched.

The chain combines TRBV2 with TRBJ2-3, with 9 bases fitting TRBD2. The CDR3 is 15 amino acids. CDR1 is SNHLY and CDR2 is FYNNEI in the germline V gene. Trimming cost V 7 bases and J 6 bases; bases outside gene matches: 11. Here the CDR3 reads CASTPEAGGSDTQYF. The CDR3 region has the DNA TGTGCCAGCACCCCAGAGGCGGGAGGGTCGGATACGCAGTATTTT. Variable domain in full (rest from reference TRBV2 and TRBJ2-3): EPEVTQTPSHQVTQMGQEVILRCVPISNHLYFYWYRQILGQKVEFLVSFYNNEISEKSEIFDDQFSVERPDGSNFTLKIRSTKLEDSAMYFCASTPEAGGSDTQYFGPGTRLTVL.

This clone was seen only once. The chain combines TRBV6-2 or TRBV6-3 with TRBJ1-5, with 7 bases identical to TRBD1. The CDR3 runs 15 residues. CDR1 and CDR2 from the germline V gene are MNHEY and SVGEGT. V lost 6 bases and J lost 0; bases outside the gene matches: 5. The CDR3 protein is CASSDRVFSNQPQHF. CDR3 bases: TGTGCCAGCAGCGACAGGGTGTTTAGCAATCAGCCCCAGCATTTT.

The genes are TRBV7-2 and TRBJ1-2; the D gene is possibly TRBD1 (6 bases). The CDR3 runs to 17 residues. The germline CDR1 and CDR2 sequences are SGHTA and FQGNSA. The V end lost 5 bases, the J end lost 5 bases, and 24 bases lay between the germline ends. The CDR3 nucleotides are TGTGCCAGCAGCCCTAGCTTGCTAGGGGGAGACTTGTATGGCTACACCTTC. Translation gives CASSPSLLGGDLYGYTF.

This chain connects TRBV5-1 to TRBJ2-1, with 11 bases lining up with TRBD2. The germline gives CDR1 SGHRS, CDR2 YFSETQ. The CDR3 extends over 15 amino acids. Unmatched junction bases numbered 3, after V lost 1 base and J lost 6 bases. In DNA form, the CDR3 reads TGCGCCAGCAGCTTGACTAGCGGGAGTGGCAATGAGCAGTTCTTC. It translates to CASSLTSGSGNEQFF.

The V and J genes are TRBV20-1 and TRBJ2-1; tentative D call: TRBD1 (6 bases). V was trimmed by 6 bases and J by 7 bases, leaving 10 bases between them. CDR3 length: 11 residues. From germline, CDR1 is DFQATT and CDR2 SNEGSKA (reference sequence). The CDR3 reads CSAGAPNEQFF. CDR3 DNA sequence: TGCAGTGCGGGGGCTCCAAATGAGCAGTTCTTC.

This clone was observed a handful of times. The chain uses TRBV9 and TRBJ2-2; D is unclear. The CDR3 is made up of 15 amino acids. Germline V CDR1 and CDR2: SGDLS, YYNGEE. V was pared by 0 bases and J by 9 bases, with 15 bases between. The CDR3 DNA reads as TGTGCCAGCAGCGTAGAATCAGCGTCTGGTCGGGAGCTGTTTTTT. Protein: CASSVESASGRELFF.

This clone occurred a few times. The chain has TRBV15 and TRBJ2-7; no clear D gene. Trimming cost V 0 bases and J 3 bases, with 12 bases left between them. The CDR3 runs 15 residues. CDR1 LNHNV and CDR2 YYDKDF come from the germline V gene (reference sequence). The CDR3 loop reads CATSRDTVPDYEQYF. CDR3 DNA: TGTGCCACCAGCAGAGATACAGTGCCGGACTACGAGCAGTACTTC.